This TCR beta chain was obtained from a study of shared clonotypes between healthy human individuals. The study, taken as a whole, reports: Researchers sampled only blood; tissue repertoires likely differ.

In the original workflow: Filtering differed for immunoSEQ, which gave only junction sequences without quality scores. Repertoires were generated with immunoSEQ multiplex PCR, while TCRdb's copy carries only in-frame clones and drops some. V, J and clone size reflect that table, while D and trimming were determined from the DNA. The sample lists 780,000 or so clones, just under 75% seen once, with around 1.8% in the top ten. To note about this clone: Its antigen is unknown.

The germline V gene has CDR1 SNHLY and CDR2 FYNNEI. V shed 4 bases, J shed 3 bases, and the junction held 3 bases outside the gene matches. This CDR3 contains 15 residues. The receptor was derived from a woman in her 30s in good health. The specimen sequenced was memory CD4+ T cells sorted from blood. Subset given: CD45RA-negative fraction. V usage is TRBV2 and J usage is TRBJ2-1; 10 bases are a match to TRBD2. The CDR3 nucleotides are TGTGCCAGCAGTGCACTAGCGGGAAACTACAATGAGCAGTTCTTC. This sequence encodes CASSALAGNYNEQFF.